This T cell receptor beta chain was found in a study of resident and recirculating memory T cells in vitiligo. Germline assignment: CDR1 PRHDT and CDR2 FYEKMQ (reference sequence). The CDR3 length is 15 residues. After removal of 4 bases from V and 4 bases from J, the junction contained 2 bases not matched to a gene. Libraries were prepared by immunoSEQ multiplex PCR; TCRdb keeps only in-frame clonotypes and omits some of them. The data show about 76,000 clones, with 92% seen just once and 4% to 5.5% held by the top ten. The TCR originated in a male donor with vitiligo. The chain joins TRBV13 to TRBJ2-1, with TRBD2 identical over 12 bases. The material sequenced was blood. CDR3 bases: TGTGCCAGCAGCTATACTAGCGGGAGGTACAATGAGCAGTTCTTC. It translates to CASSYTSGRYNEQFF.